This TCR beta chain was recorded in a study of T-cell memory formation after mild COVID-19 listed by TCRdb under 2021. About the study as a whole: TCR sequence clusters from the two donors were found to be largely donor specific. In a couple of donors, T-cell clones that expanded and contracted after mild COVID-19 were followed by sequencing TCRalpha and TCRbeta repertoires longitudinally. The cohort comprised two young, previously healthy adult volunteers, one female and one male. The study at large found these results: Only a couple of mild cases were covered in the study, and larger cohorts including severe cases with pre-infection samples were considered necessary. Contracting CD4+ clones appeared mostly in the CM and EM memory subsets, whereas CD8+ clones were enriched in EMRA. Some responding clones were detected in pre-infection memory, which suggested that pre-existing cross-reactive memory T cells had joined the SARS-CoV-2 response. From day 15 to 85, contracting clones showed balanced CD4/CD8 phenotypes, whereas a second wave of clones that expanded from day 15 to 37 leaned towards CD4+. SARS-CoV-2 specificity was not confirmed for the second-wave clones peaking on day 37.

Of note for this clonotype: The antigen it binds to is not known. No much larger clone is present one base from it, and per-base qualities are unavailable.

The CDR3 numbers 12 residues from cysteine through phenylalanine. This entry keeps only the CDR3 DNA: 36 bases, framed from base 1. V and J are trimmed by 3 bases and 5 bases, and the gene matches miss 1 base of the junction. TCRdb records Illumina NovaSeq 6000 as the sequencer. Using 5'RACE with constant-segment primers, TCRalpha and TCRbeta cDNA libraries were constructed, with sample barcodes and unique molecular identifiers added in the process. Trizol reagent was used to extract RNA from every sample. Libraries were amplified in two PCR steps, with a second sample barcode and Illumina TruSeq adapters added in the second step. Sequencing of the libraries was done on an Illumina NovaSeq, producing 2 x 150 bp paired-end reads. On the authors' methods: With migec v1.2.7, reads were demultiplexed and then collapsed into UMI-guided consensus sequences. With mixcr v2.1.11, UMI consensuses were aligned to TRA and TRB V and J templates and assembled into clonotypes. Clonotypes were classified as expanded or contracted when called significant by both edgeR and NoisET, with noise models trained on biological replicates. For edgeR calls, the cutoffs were a false discovery rate-adjusted p below 0.01 and a log2 fold-change threshold of 1. PCA with hierarchical clustering of max-normalized trajectories of the 1000 most abundant clonotypes was used as exploratory dynamics analysis. Separately sequenced CD4+ and CD8+ repertoires were used to assign the CD4 or CD8 phenotype of responding clones. TCRdb ran its own pipeline on the public reads, namely fastp trimming at Q25 and MiXCR clone calling, and kept in-frame beta chains. Every distinct CDR3 protein forms one entry, paired with its most common genes and DNA. TCRdb assigned the V and J calls; the authors' analysis was not used. The sample records about 160,000 distinct CDR3 sequences, around a third of which are singletons. The top ten clones comprise around 12% of the sample.

PBMCs were isolated by Ficoll-Paque density gradient centrifugation. The sequence was collected from an adult woman who had mild COVID-19 (a few samples of this study predate the infection). The sample titles of this study are shuffled in the database, so cell type and time point are left out; the donor was told from shared clones. The chain couples TRBV12-3 or TRBV12-4 to TRBJ2-7, with TRBD2 matching 7 junction bases. The sample comprised PBMCs or a T cell subset sorted from them (not recorded which). CDR3 protein: CASSFGGDEQYF. The DNA sequence is TGTGCCAGCAGTTTTGGGGGGGACGAGCAGTACTTC.